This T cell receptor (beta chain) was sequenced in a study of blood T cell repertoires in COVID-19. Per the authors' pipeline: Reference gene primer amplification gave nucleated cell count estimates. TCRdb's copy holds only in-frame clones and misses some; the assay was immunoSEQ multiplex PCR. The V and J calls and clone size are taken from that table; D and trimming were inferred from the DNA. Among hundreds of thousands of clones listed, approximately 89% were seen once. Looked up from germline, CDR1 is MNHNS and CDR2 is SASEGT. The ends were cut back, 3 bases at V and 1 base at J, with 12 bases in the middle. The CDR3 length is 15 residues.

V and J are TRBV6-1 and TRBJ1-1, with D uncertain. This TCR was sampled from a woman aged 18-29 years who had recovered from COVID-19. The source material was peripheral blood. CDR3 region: CASSDQYRGNTEAFF. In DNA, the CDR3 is TGTGCCAGCAGTGACCAGTATAGAGGGAACACTGAAGCTTTCTTT.